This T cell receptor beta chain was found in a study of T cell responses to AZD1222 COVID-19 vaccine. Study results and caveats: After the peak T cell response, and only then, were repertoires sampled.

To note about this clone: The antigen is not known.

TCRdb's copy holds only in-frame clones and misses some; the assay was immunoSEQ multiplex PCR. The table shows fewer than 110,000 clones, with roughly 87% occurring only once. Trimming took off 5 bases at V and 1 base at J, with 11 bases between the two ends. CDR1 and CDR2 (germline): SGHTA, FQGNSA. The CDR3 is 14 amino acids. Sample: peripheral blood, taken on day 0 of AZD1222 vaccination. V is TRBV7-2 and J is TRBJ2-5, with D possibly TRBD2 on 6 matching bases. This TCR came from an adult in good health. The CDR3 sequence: CASSPGLIQETQYF. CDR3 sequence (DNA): TGTGCCAGCAGCCCGGGACTGATCCAAGAGACCCAGTACTTC.